The rows below give T cell receptor beta chains drawn from one sample of a study of blood T cell repertoires in COVID-19. Repertoires were generated with immunoSEQ multiplex PCR, while TCRdb's copy carries only in-frame clones and drops some. Of fewer than 350,000 clones listed, approximately 90% are singletons. Sample: PBMCs or T cells enriched from blood (not recorded which). The receptors shown here come from a woman in her 30s with acute COVID-19. Both conserved end residues are trimmed from each CDR3. The order of the fields is V gene, D gene, J gene, CDR3 protein. The D gene is left open where the match is weak.

V: TRBV29-1
D: .
J: TRBJ1-2
CDR3: SVEFGYGYT

V: TRBV9
D: .
J: TRBJ2-1
CDR3: ASSVAANRNNEQF

V: TRBV14
D: TRBD1
J: TRBJ2-7
CDR3: ASSQEQGFAYEQY

V: TRBV12-3/TRBV12-4
D: .
J: TRBJ1-2
CDR3: ASSGGRNYGYT

V: TRBV6-5
D: .
J: TRBJ1-1
CDR3: ASTRQATEAF

V: TRBV10-3
D: .
J: TRBJ1-2
CDR3: AIREMGLGGYT

V: TRBV23-1
D: TRBD1
J: TRBJ2-3
CDR3: ASSQVTGNTDTQY

V: TRBV28
D: TRBD1
J: TRBJ1-1
CDR3: ASRGTVLRDTEAF

V: TRBV5-1
D: .
J: TRBJ2-7
CDR3: ASSPGPMSDEQY

V: TRBV18
D: .
J: TRBJ1-1
CDR3: ASSPGSSREAF

V: TRBV11-2
D: TRBD1
J: TRBJ2-1
CDR3: ASSPLRDRGLNEQF

V: TRBV21-1
D: .
J: TRBJ2-3
CDR3: ASSKASSLQDTQY

V: TRBV21-1
D: .
J: TRBJ2-7
CDR3: ASSKRDRGYEQY

V: TRBV2
D: .
J: TRBJ1-5
CDR3: ATSTDSNQPQH

V: TRBV19
D: TRBD2
J: TRBJ2-2
CDR3: ASSILAGDAGELF